This T cell receptor beta chain originates from a study of CXCR3-negative and CXCR3-positive naive CD8 T cells. The libraries of TRB cDNA were prepared using 5' RACE with UMI labels. With the 5' RACE reads reprocessed, TCRdb shows one record per CDR3 protein and no DNA. The listing records under 150,000 distinct CDR3 sequences. Study results and limitations: Diversity in memory CD8+ cells fell much lower than the comparably high levels seen in both naive subsets. Naive CXCR3-positive and CXCR3-negative cells shared similar TRBV-TRBJ usage, unlike memory cells. More hydrophobic TRB CDR3s occurred in CXCR3-positive than in CXCR3-negative naive cells.

In germline, CDR1 is MNHEY, CDR2 SVGAGI. The CDR3 loop spans 13 amino acids. About this clonotype itself: Its cognate antigen is unknown.

This clonotype originated in a human donor in good health. Some clones in this sample may be carry-over from other donors' samples. The specimen sequenced was naive CXCR3+ CD8+ T cells from blood. Subset noted: CD45RO-CCR7+CD27+CD95- naive CD8+ T cells expressing CXCR3 (TNR3+). The chain uses TRBV6-5 and TRBJ2-7; TCRdb's D call of TRBD1 is untestable without DNA. The chain's CDR3 is CASSYAGGYEQYF.